The 18 T cell receptor beta chains in this list originate from one sample, sequenced in a study of blood T cell repertoires in COVID-19. Data came from immunoSEQ multiplex PCR; TCRdb stores just in-frame clones and leaves some out. Of about 110,000 clones in the sample, 83% were seen once. The sample comprised peripheral blood. These receptors were taken from a woman aged 60-75 years with acute or convalescent COVID-19.

This clone occurred a few times. V gene TRBV5-6 combines with J gene TRBJ1-5, with D uncertain. The CDR3 length is 15 residues. The ends were cut back, 6 bases at V and 6 bases at J, with 19 bases in the middle. The germline CDR1 and CDR2 sequences are SGHDT and YYEEEE. CDR3 sequence reads: CASTRYGSSFQPQHF. CDR3 bases: TGTGCCAGCACCCGCTACGGGAGTAGCTTTCAGCCCCAGCATTTT.

V is TRBV4-3 and J is TRBJ1-4; possibly TRBD1 for D (6 bases). The CDR3 sequence is 15 residues long. V dropped 5 bases and J dropped 2 bases, with 12 bases sitting between them. Germline V gives CDR1 LGHNA, CDR2 YSLEER. The CDR3 coding sequence is TGCGCCAGCAGCTTGAACAGGGCGACTAATGAAAAACTGTTTTTT. This translates into CASSLNRATNEKLFF.

This chain links TRBV3-1 (or the pseudogene TRBV3-2) with TRBJ1-1, with TRBD1 identical over 7 bases. The CDR3 runs to 16 residues. Germline values: CDR1 LGHDT, CDR2 YNNKEL (reference sequence). V trimming: 3 bases; J trimming: 3 bases; junction bases outside the gene matches: 10. DNA for the CDR3: TGTGCCAGCAGCCATGGGGCAGGGGGTCGGCACACTGAAGCTTTCTTT. Its protein product is CASSHGAGGRHTEAFF.

V and J are TRBV29-1 and TRBJ2-1; 7 bases fit TRBD2. The CDR3 is 14 amino acids. Trimming cost V 8 bases and J 6 bases; bases outside gene matches: 13. Germline CDR1 and CDR2: SQVTM and ANQGSEA. DNA of the CDR3: TGCAGCCTCAGGGAGGGGCGGGGGTTCAATGAGCAGTTCTTC. It yields the protein CSLREGRGFNEQFF.

The chain uses TRBV7-2 and TRBJ2-2; 11 bases line up with TRBD1. From germline, CDR1 is SGHTA and CDR2 FQGNSA. With 5 bases clipped from V and 3 bases from J, the junction kept 2 bases outside the gene matches. This CDR3 region has 15 residues. The CDR3 protein is CASSRTGGYTGELFF. The CDR3 DNA follows: TGTGCCAGCAGCAGGACAGGGGGCTACACCGGGGAGCTGTTTTTT. Based on the CDR3 plus reference TRBV7-2 and TRBJ2-2, the full variable domain is GAGVSQSPSNKVTEKGKDVELRCDPISGHTALYWYRQSLGQGLEFLIYFQGNSAPDKSGLPSDRFSAERTGGSVSTLTIQRTQQEDSAVYLCASSRTGGYTGELFFGEGSRLTVL.

This clone was recorded once. V gene TRBV7-2 combines with J gene TRBJ2-3, with TRBD2 identical over 7 bases. The germline V gene encodes CDR1 SGHTA and CDR2 FQGNSA. The ends lost 5 bases at V and 6 bases at J; junction bases unmatched: 8. The CDR3 covers 14 residues. The chain's CDR3 is CASSLRGTPDTQYF. Written as DNA, the CDR3 is TGTGCCAGCAGCCTGCGGGGGACCCCTGATACGCAGTATTTT.

This clone was seen a few times. The chain joins TRBV28 to TRBJ1-2, with TRBD1 matching 7 bases. V lost 5 bases to trimming and J lost 4 bases; unmatched junction nucleotides: 7. The germline CDR1 and CDR2 sequences are MDHEN and SYDVKM. CDR3 length equals 14 residues. CDR3 amino acids: CASSVHTGAYGYTF. CDR3 in DNA: TGTGCCAGCAGTGTACACACAGGGGCCTATGGCTACACCTTC.

V gene TRBV13 combines with J gene TRBJ2-7; 9 nucleotides agree with TRBD1. J lost 5 bases, V lost 5 bases, and 13 bases had no gene match. This CDR3 has 16 amino acids. CDR1 is PRHDT and CDR2 is FYEKMQ in the germline V gene (reference sequence). This CDR3 is CASSTREDRGIHEQYF. DNA of the CDR3: TGTGCCAGCAGCACCCGAGAGGACAGGGGCATCCACGAGCAGTACTTC.

This rearrangement joins TRBV7-9 to TRBJ2-3, with 8 bases matching TRBD1. Germline values: CDR1 SEHNR, CDR2 FQNEAQ (reference sequence). V was pared by 4 bases and J by 2 bases, with 14 bases of the junction left unmatched. The CDR3 consists of 18 residues. DNA of the CDR3: TGTGCCAGCAGCTCCCCCTACCCTTACAGGGGGGACACAGATACGCAGTATTTT. It yields the protein CASSSPYPYRGDTDTQYF. Combining the CDR3 with reference TRBV7-9 and TRBJ2-3 gives the whole variable domain DTGVSQNPRHKITKRGQNVTFRCDPISEHNRLYWYRQTLGQGPEFLTYFQNEAQLEKSRLLSDRFSAERPKGSFSTLEIQRTEQGDSAMYLCASSSPYPYRGDTDTQYFGPGTRLTVL.

The J gene is TRBJ1-1, the V gene TRBV7-6; no definite D call. Germline assignment: CDR1 SGHVS and CDR2 FNYEAQ. The CDR3 runs 15 residues. V was shortened by 3 bases and J by 2 bases, with 13 bases between the two germline ends. The CDR3 region has the DNA TGTGCCAGCAGCTTGGGCCAGGCGGGCAACACTGAAGCTTTCTTT. It codes for CASSLGQAGNTEAFF.

The V and J genes are TRBV7-2 and TRBJ2-1; a possible D gene is TRBD1 (6 bases). The germline V gene has CDR1 SGHTA and CDR2 FQGNSA. V was trimmed by 5 bases and J by 9 bases, leaving 11 bases between them. The length of the CDR3 is 12 residues. CDR3 residues: CASSGGVGEQFF. The CDR3 nucleotides are TGTGCCAGCAGCGGGGGCGTCGGTGAGCAGTTCTTC.

This sequence joins TRBV7-9 and TRBJ1-6; D is perhaps TRBD1 (5 bases). V was trimmed by 1 base and J by 5 bases, leaving 6 bases between them. Germline CDR1 is SEHNR and CDR2 is FQNEAQ (reference sequence). This CDR3 has 14 amino acids. In DNA, the CDR3 is TGTGCCAGCAGCTTAGACAGGAATAATTCACCCCTCCACTTT. This translates into CASSLDRNNSPLHF.

The chain couples TRBV3-1 (or the pseudogene TRBV3-2) to TRBJ2-5, with 7 bases identical to TRBD2. Germline V gives CDR1 LGHDT, CDR2 YNNKEL (reference sequence). The CDR3 runs 14 residues. V was pared by 1 base and J by 3 bases, with 2 bases of the junction left unmatched. The CDR3 bases are TGTGCCAGCAGCCAAGGCGGGGGTGAAGAGACCCAGTACTTC. Its translation: CASSQGGGEETQYF.

In nucleotides, the CDR3 is TGTGCCAGCAGCCAACGTCAGGGTCGCACCGGGGAGCTGTTTTTT. Residues: CASSQRQGRTGELFF. J is TRBJ2-2 and V is TRBV14, with a tentative D call TRBD1 (5 bases). The CDR3 consists of 15 residues. V shed 2 bases and J shed 4 bases, with 11 bases lying between them. The germline CDR1 and CDR2 sequences are SGHDN and FVKESK.

The rearrangement links TRBV5-1 to TRBJ1-3; D is unresolved. Germline assignment: CDR1 SGHRS and CDR2 YFSETQ. Between the trimmed V and J ends, which lost 3 bases and 4 bases, there was a span of 8 bases. The CDR3 is 13 amino acids. The CDR3 is CASSSGTGNTIYF. In DNA form, the CDR3 reads TGCGCCAGCAGCTCGGGAACGGGAAACACCATATATTTT.

Here the CDR3 reads CSGTSGNYNEQFF. The CDR3 region has the DNA TGCAGCGGGACTAGCGGGAACTACAATGAGCAGTTCTTC. The rearrangement joins TRBV29-1 to TRBJ2-1; TRBD2 agrees at 12 bases. The length of the CDR3 is 13 residues. Germline CDR1 and CDR2: SQVTM and ANQGSEA. V was pared by 7 bases and J by 3 bases, with 1 base of the junction left unmatched.

Comments on this clone: In the same sample, other DNA sequences code for this CDR3. The V call is TRBV3-1 (or the pseudogene TRBV3-2), the J call TRBJ1-6; TRBD1 agrees at 10 bases. Germline lookup yields CDR1 LGHDT and CDR2 YNNKEL (reference sequence). The CDR3 loop spans 14 amino acids. The V and J ends lost 3 bases and 7 bases, in that order; junction bases with no gene match: 0. DNA for the CDR3: TGTGCCAGCAGCCAGGGACAGGGGAATTCACCCCTCCACTTT. This codes for CASSQGQGNSPLHF.

The chain recombines TRBV6-5 with TRBJ1-3; no reliable D call. This CDR3 contains 13 residues. Per the germline V gene, CDR1 is MNHEY and CDR2 is SVGAGI. The ends were cut back, 0 bases at V and 3 bases at J, with 3 bases in the middle. The CDR3 DNA reads as TGTGCCAGCAGTTACTCCGGTGGAAACACCATATATTTT. Residues: CASSYSGGNTIYF.